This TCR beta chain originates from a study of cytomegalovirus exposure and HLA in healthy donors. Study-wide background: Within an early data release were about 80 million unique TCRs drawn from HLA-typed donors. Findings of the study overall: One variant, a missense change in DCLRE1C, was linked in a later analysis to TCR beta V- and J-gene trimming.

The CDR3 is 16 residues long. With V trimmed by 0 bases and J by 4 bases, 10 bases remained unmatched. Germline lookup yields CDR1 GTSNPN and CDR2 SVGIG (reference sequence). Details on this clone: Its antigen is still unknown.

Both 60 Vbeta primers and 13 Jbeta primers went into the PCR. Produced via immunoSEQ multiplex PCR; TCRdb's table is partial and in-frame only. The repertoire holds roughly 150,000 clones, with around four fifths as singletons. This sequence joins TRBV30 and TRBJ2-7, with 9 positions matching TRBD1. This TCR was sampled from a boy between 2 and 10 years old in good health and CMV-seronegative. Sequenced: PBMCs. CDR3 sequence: CAWSVSGQGRGYEQYF. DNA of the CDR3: TGTGCCTGGAGTGTAAGCGGACAGGGGAGAGGGTACGAGCAGTACTTC.